Below are 20 T cell receptor beta chains sequenced from a single sample in a study of blood T cell repertoires in COVID-19. Assay used: immunoSEQ multiplex PCR; TCRdb lists only in-frame clones, some missing. The sample yields 230,000 or so clones, roughly 76% seen once. Sequencing was performed on peripheral blood. These receptors came from a woman older than 75 with COVID-19, enrolled during active disease.

This CDR3 reads CASSTAGTGTGELFF. CDR3 DNA: TGTGCCAGCAGCACCGCCGGGACAGGGACCGGGGAGCTGTTTTTT. The rearrangement links TRBV5-4 to TRBJ2-2; 9 bases map to TRBD1. Germline values: CDR1 SGHNT, CDR2 YYREEE (reference sequence). This CDR3 is built from 15 residues. V was pared by 4 bases and J by 5 bases, with 6 bases of the junction left unmatched.

V and J are TRBV30 and TRBJ2-3; D remains unclear. V was trimmed by 2 bases and J by 5 bases, leaving 11 bases between them. CDR3 length: 13 residues. Germline V gene lookup returns CDR1 GTSNPN and CDR2 SVGIG (reference sequence). This chain's CDR3 is CAWSQYYRDTQYF. The CDR3 bases are TGTGCCTGGAGTCAATATTACAGAGATACGCAGTATTTT.

The chain carries TRBV19 and TRBJ2-1; 9 bases align to TRBD2. Trimming took 2 bases from V and 8 from J; bases not matched to a gene: 7. The CDR3 is 15 amino acids. The V gene's germline CDR1 is LNHDA and CDR2 SQIVND (reference sequence). The CDR3 DNA is TGTGCCAGTAGTATATCTGGACTAGCGTCCCATGAGCAGTTCTTC. Translating it yields CASSISGLASHEQFF. Using reference TRBV19 and TRBJ2-1 for the parts outside the CDR3, the full variable domain is DGGITQSPKYLFRKEGQNVTLSCEQNLNHDAMYWYRQDPGQGLRLIYYSQIVNDFQKGDIAEGYSVSREKKESFPLTVTSAQKNPTAFYLCASSISGLASHEQFFGPGTRLTVL.

The chain uses TRBV14 and TRBJ1-1; a weak D match, TRBD1 (6 bases). V gave up 0 bases and J gave up 0 bases, with 11 bases separating them. Germline assignment: CDR1 SGHDN and CDR2 FVKESK. CDR3 length: 16 residues. The CDR3 DNA is TGTGCCAGCAGCCAAGATTTAGGACAGCTGAACACTGAAGCTTTCTTT. As protein: CASSQDLGQLNTEAFF.

This chain joins TRBV12-3 or TRBV12-4 and TRBJ1-2; tentative D call: TRBD1 (6 bases). V shed 6 bases and J shed 7 bases, with 15 bases lying between them. CDR3 size: 13 residues. The CDR3 region is CASSLQGAAGYTF. The CDR3 DNA reads TGTGCCAGCAGCCTACAGGGAGCTGCTGGCTACACCTTC.

The V call is TRBV5-5, the J call TRBJ2-3; 7 positions match TRBD1. Unmatched junction bases numbered 8, after V lost 4 bases and J lost 0 bases. This CDR3 has 16 amino acids. CDR1 SGHKS and CDR2 YYEKEE come from the germline V gene (reference sequence). Here the CDR3 DNA reads TGTGCCAGCAGCGACCGAGGGACAGTAAGCACAGATACGCAGTATTTT. Protein: CASSDRGTVSTDTQYF.

This rearrangement joins TRBV11-2 to TRBJ2-2, with a possible D match to TRBD1 (6 bases). Trimming left V 3 bases short and J 1 base short, with 12 bases between. The CDR3 runs 16 residues. CDR1 and CDR2 (germline): SGHAT, FQNNGV. The DNA for the CDR3 is TGTGCCAGCAGCTTGAGGCTACAGGGGAACACCGGGGAGCTGTTTTTT. Protein product: CASSLRLQGNTGELFF.

The rearrangement links TRBV5-1 to TRBJ2-1, with D possibly being TRBD1 (5 bases). In germline, CDR1 is SGHRS, CDR2 YFSETQ. There are 14 residues in the CDR3. The V gene lost 7 bases and the J gene lost 5 bases, with 16 bases spanning the gap. CDR3 nucleotides: TGCGCCAGCTCTACAGGAGAGTGGAACAATGAGCAGTTCTTC. Its translation is CASSTGEWNNEQFF.

This chain joins TRBV7-8 and TRBJ2-1; 14 positions match TRBD2. Per the germline V gene, CDR1 is SGHVS and CDR2 is FQNEAQ. Trimming took 6 bases from V and 10 from J; bases not matched to a gene: 5. The CDR3 runs to 14 residues. The CDR3 DNA reads as TGTGCCAGCAGGACTAGCGGGGGGGCCAGGGAGCAGTTCTTC. Protein sequence: CASRTSGGAREQFF.

This clone is a singleton in its sample. V is TRBV5-1 and J is TRBJ2-6; 12 bases line up with TRBD1. Trimming at V came to 0 bases and at J to 3 bases, leaving 4 bases not matched to a gene. Germline CDR1 SGHRS, CDR2 YFSETQ. The CDR3 spans 18 residues. In DNA form, the CDR3 reads TGCGCCAGCAGCTTGGAGGGACAGGGGGCGCTTGGGGCCAACGTCCTGACTTTC. This encodes CASSLEGQGALGANVLTF.

This chain joins TRBV4-1 and TRBJ1-1, with 11 bases aligning to TRBD1. In germline, CDR1 is MGHRA, CDR2 YSYEKL. This CDR3 spans 13 amino acids. Trimming removed 6 bases from V and 8 bases from J; junction bases left unmatched: 5. The CDR3 coding sequence is TGCGCCAGCAGGGGACAGGGGGTTTGGGAAGCTTTCTTT. Its translation is CASRGQGVWEAFF.

The chain joins TRBV19 to TRBJ2-1; no definite D call. CDR1 is LNHDA and CDR2 is SQIVND in the germline V gene (reference sequence). The CDR3 spans 11 residues. The ends were cut back, 8 bases at V and 4 bases at J, with 6 bases in the middle. The CDR3 DNA reads TGTGCCAGTGCGGAATACAATGAGCAGTTCTTC. Protein sequence: CASAEYNEQFF.

This clone was found once. The chain employs TRBV19 and TRBJ1-2, with TRBD1 matching 9 bases. V lost 8 bases to trimming and J lost 1 base; unmatched junction nucleotides: 5. CDR1 is LNHDA and CDR2 is SQIVND in the germline V gene (reference sequence). The CDR3 runs 14 residues. The CDR3 DNA sequence: TGTGCCAGTTCGCGGGGACAGGGTAACTATGGCTACACCTTC. It yields the protein CASSRGQGNYGYTF. Using reference TRBV19 and TRBJ1-2 for the parts outside the CDR3, the full variable domain is DGGITQSPKYLFRKEGQNVTLSCEQNLNHDAMYWYRQDPGQGLRLIYYSQIVNDFQKGDIAEGYSVSREKKESFPLTVTSAQKNPTAFYLCASSRGQGNYGYTFGSGTRLTVV.

The V call is TRBV30, the J call TRBJ1-2, with unresolved D. Germline V gene sequence: CDR1 GTSNPN, CDR2 SVGIG (reference sequence). The CDR3 is 11 amino acids. V was pared by 3 bases and J by 9 bases, with 11 bases between. Here the CDR3 DNA reads TGTGCCTGGAGGGAGGCAGAAAGCTACACCTTC. Protein product: CAWREAESYTF.

This clone has just one count. Different DNA sequences within this sample yield the same CDR3. The chain joins TRBV6-5 to TRBJ1-5, with 8 bases lining up with TRBD1. This CDR3 contains 15 residues. The V gene end was trimmed by 2 bases and the J gene end by 2 bases; junction bases not matched to a gene: 2. Looked up from germline, CDR1 is MNHEY and CDR2 is SVGAGI. CDR3 in DNA: TGTGCCAGCAGTTACGGGACAGGCCGCAATCAGCCCCAGCATTTT. Amino acids: CASSYGTGRNQPQHF.

In its sample, this clone was seen a few times. The chain has TRBV19 and TRBJ1-4; possibly TRBD1 for D (5 bases). Trimming stripped 9 bases from V and 8 bases from J, with 19 bases between. The CDR3 totals 14 residues. The V gene's germline CDR1 is LNHDA and CDR2 SQIVND (reference sequence). CDR3 nucleotide sequence: TGTGCCAGCCTGGGACTTGGGGTTGGAGAAAAACTGTTTTTT. It translates to CASLGLGVGEKLFF. Based on the CDR3 plus reference TRBV19 and TRBJ1-4, the full variable domain is DGGITQSPKYLFRKEGQNVTLSCEQNLNHDAMYWYRQDPGQGLRLIYYSQIVNDFQKGDIAEGYSVSREKKESFPLTVTSAQKNPTAFYLCASLGLGVGEKLFFGSGTQLSVL.

The genes are TRBV6-6 and TRBJ1-1; a weak D match, TRBD1 (5 bases). Germline CDR1 MNHNY, CDR2 SVGAGI (reference sequence). This CDR3 spans 12 amino acids. V lost 7 bases and J 4 bases, leaving 10 bases between the germline ends. The CDR3 sequence is CASTYGGTEAFF. DNA for the CDR3: TGTGCCAGCACCTACGGGGGCACTGAAGCTTTCTTT.

The rearrangement uses TRBV4-1 and TRBJ1-2; the D gene is possibly TRBD1 (5 bases). Trimming shortened V by 4 bases and J by 7 bases, and 19 bases separated the two germline ends. Germline-derived CDR1 and CDR2 are MGHRA and YSYEKL. CDR3 length: 15 amino acids. The CDR3 DNA sequence: TGCGCCAGCAGCCCCTCGGGAGGGGCCTTCAGTGGCTACACCTTC. Protein product: CASSPSGGAFSGYTF.

This chain links TRBV6-1 with TRBJ1-5; D not certain. Germline V CDR1 and CDR2: MNHNS, SASEGT. The CDR3 length is 12 residues. Trimming shortened V by 0 bases and J by 15 bases, and 12 bases separated the two germline ends. Written as DNA, the CDR3 is TGTGCCAGCAGTGAAGCGAGGAAGGGAGGGCATTTT. It yields the protein CASSEARKGGHF.

The rearrangement joins TRBV7-2 to TRBJ2-5, with D possibly matching TRBD1 (6 bases). The ends were cut back, 4 bases at V and 5 bases at J, with 14 bases in the middle. The CDR3 length is 14 residues. Germline lookup yields CDR1 SGHTA and CDR2 FQGNSA. In nucleotides, the CDR3 is TGTGCCAGCAGCTCCCCCAGGGGTTGGGAGACCCAGTACTTC. Its protein product is CASSSPRGWETQYF. The full variable domain, rest sourced from reference TRBV7-2 and TRBJ2-5, is GAGVSQSPSNKVTEKGKDVELRCDPISGHTALYWYRQSLGQGLEFLIYFQGNSAPDKSGLPSDRFSAERTGGSVSTLTIQRTQQEDSAVYLCASSSPRGWETQYFGPGTRLLVL.